Shown below are 7 T cell receptor beta chains from a single sample sequenced in a study of T cell responses to AZD1222 COVID-19 vaccine. TCRdb keeps only in-frame clones here, not all; method: immunoSEQ multiplex PCR. The table lists around 62,000 clones, about 90% of them singletons. The sequences come from peripheral blood, collected on day 0 of AZD1222 vaccination. The receptor set was obtained from an adult in good health.

This sequence joins TRBV19 and TRBJ2-2, with a tentative D call TRBD1 (6 bases). CDR3 size: 14 residues. Between the trimmed V and J ends, which lost 4 bases and 13 bases, there was a span of 19 bases. CDR1 and CDR2 (germline): LNHDA, SQIVND (reference sequence). CDR3 bases: TGTGCCAGTAGTAACGACAGGACCCCCCGGGGGCTGTTTTTT. Amino acid sequence: CASSNDRTPRGLFF.

The rearrangement links TRBV5-4 to TRBJ2-3; TRBD2 matches 10 bases. CDR1 is SGHNT, CDR2 YYREEE, per germline (reference sequence). This CDR3 has 13 residues. Trimming cost V 7 bases and J 1 base; bases outside gene matches: 0. The CDR3 DNA follows: TGTGCCAGCGGGACTAGCGGCACAGATACGCAGTATTTT. Translation gives CASGTSGTDTQYF. Using reference TRBV5-4 and TRBJ2-3 for the parts outside the CDR3, the full variable domain is ETGVTQSPTHLIKTRGQQVTLRCSSQSGHNTVSWYQQALGQGPQFIFQYYREEENGRGNFPPRFSGLQFPNYSSELNVNALELDDSALYLCASGTSGTDTQYFGPGTRLTVL.

The chain combines TRBV5-8 with TRBJ1-2; D ambiguous. There are 15 residues in the CDR3. V was clipped by 4 bases and J by 4 bases, with 17 bases between them. Germline-derived CDR1 and CDR2 are SGHTS and YDEGEE. The CDR3, as DNA: TGTGCCAGCAGCCACCCCTCAGGACGAGGCTATGGCTACACCTTC. Translating it yields CASSHPSGRGYGYTF.

The genes are TRBV12-5 and TRBJ2-7; D possibly corresponds to TRBD2 (6 bases). The CDR3 length is 14 residues. CDR1 is LGHNT and CDR2 is FRNRAP in the germline V gene. V lost 4 bases and J lost 2, with 12 bases in between. This CDR3 is CASGSGGAPYEQYF. Here the CDR3 DNA reads TGTGCTAGTGGTTCTGGAGGGGCCCCCTACGAGCAGTACTTC.

This rearrangement joins TRBV25-1 to TRBJ1-2; D remains unclear. Germline V gene data show CDR1 as MGHDK and CDR2 as SYGVNS. There are 11 residues in the CDR3. Deletions cut 4 bases from V and 2 bases from J, with 2 bases between. The CDR3 reads CASSGNYGYTF. CDR3 in DNA: TGTGCCAGCAGTGGAAACTATGGCTACACCTTC.

The J gene is TRBJ1-6, the V gene TRBV7-9; TRBD1 is a possible D gene (5 bases). Deletions cut 1 base from V and 10 bases from J, with 5 bases between. The CDR3 totals 12 residues. Germline values: CDR1 SEHNR, CDR2 FQNEAQ (reference sequence). The CDR3 DNA reads TGTGCCAGCAGCTTAGAGGGGTCACCCCTCCACTTT. Translated, it gives CASSLEGSPLHF. Full variable domain (outside the CDR3, taken from reference TRBV7-9 and TRBJ1-6): DTGVSQNPRHKITKRGQNVTFRCDPISEHNRLYWYRQTLGQGPEFLTYFQNEAQLEKSRLLSDRFSAERPKGSFSTLEIQRTEQGDSAMYLCASSLEGSPLHFGNGTRLTVT.

This clone has a handful of counts. The rearrangement links TRBV6-1 to TRBJ1-4; weak D call: TRBD1 (5 bases). Germline assignment: CDR1 MNHNS and CDR2 SASEGT. The CDR3 loop spans 14 amino acids. V gave up 3 bases and J gave up 7 bases, with 12 bases separating them. CDR3 amino acids: CASSDGPGPEKLFF. In DNA form, the CDR3 reads TGTGCCAGCAGTGACGGGCCGGGACCTGAAAAACTGTTTTTT.